Each of the 7 T cell receptor beta chains below was sequenced from the same sample in a study of blood T cell repertoires in COVID-19. TCRdb's table, derived via immunoSEQ multiplex PCR, lists solely in-frame clones and lacks some. The profile covers about 67,000 clones, with 79% appearing a single time and 6.3% taken by the ten largest. Sequencing was carried out using peripheral blood. The source is a woman in her sixties or seventies with acute or convalescent COVID-19.

The V and J genes are TRBV5-6 and TRBJ1-4; a weak D match, TRBD1 (6 bases). CDR3 length: 16 amino acids. With 3 bases removed from V and 13 bases from J, the gap between germline ends came to 25 bases. Germline V lookup: CDR1 SGHDT, CDR2 YYEEEE. The CDR3 is CASSSTWDNRWGSLFF. CDR3 sequence (DNA): TGTGCCAGCAGCTCGACGTGGGACAACAGATGGGGGTCACTGTTTTTT.

A few counts support this clone. The genes are TRBV9 and TRBJ2-1; TRBD2 is a possible D gene (6 bases). The CDR3 has 13 residues. V lost 1 base and J 10 bases, leaving 12 bases between the germline ends. The V gene's germline CDR1 is SGDLS and CDR2 YYNGEE. CDR3: CASSVILGGEQFF. CDR3 bases: TGTGCCAGCAGCGTAATTCTAGGAGGGGAGCAGTTCTTC.

The chain is built from TRBV30 and TRBJ2-1; tentatively, D is TRBD1 (6 bases). Germline lookup yields CDR1 GTSNPN and CDR2 SVGIG (reference sequence). Trimming stripped 1 base from V and 14 bases from J, with 15 bases between. This CDR3 is 12 amino acids long. In DNA, the CDR3 is TGTGCCTGGAGTGGTCGGGACAAGGTGAAGTTCTTC. Translated, it gives CAWSGRDKVKFF.

This sequence joins TRBV5-1 and TRBJ2-5, with D maybe TRBD1 (6 bases). The V gene lost 4 bases and the J gene lost 3 bases, with 16 bases spanning the gap. CDR3 length equals 15 residues. CDR1 and CDR2 (germline): SGHRS, YFSETQ. CDR3 nucleotides: TGCGCCAGCAGCGTGGGGGCGGGCAGAGAAGAGACCCAGTACTTC. It translates to CASSVGAGREETQYF.

The J gene is TRBJ1-1, the V gene TRBV6-5, with TRBD1 as a possible D gene (5 bases). The CDR3 runs to 13 residues. Germline assignment: CDR1 MNHEY and CDR2 SVGAGI. Trimming removed 0 bases at V and 5 bases at J, with 7 bases between. DNA for the CDR3: TGTGCCAGCAGTTACTCGGAGGGGACTGAAGCTTTCTTT. It specifies CASSYSEGTEAFF.

The chain employs TRBV5-4 and TRBJ2-7; 9 nucleotides line up with TRBD1. The J segment lost 4 bases and the V segment lost 3 bases, leaving 5 bases of the junction unmatched. Germline lookup yields CDR1 SGHNT and CDR2 YYREEE (reference sequence). This CDR3 has 14 amino acids. The CDR3 protein is CASSSGTGYYEQYF. The CDR3 DNA follows: TGTGCCAGCAGCTCCGGGACAGGGTATTACGAGCAGTACTTC.

The chain is built from TRBV5-1 and TRBJ2-2; tentatively, D is TRBD1 (6 bases). The CDR3 totals 15 residues. The V end was cut by 0 bases, the J end by 3 bases, with 9 bases between. Germline-derived CDR1 and CDR2 are SGHRS and YFSETQ. The CDR3 DNA reads TGCGCCAGCAGCTTGGTCCAGGGGTACACCGGGGAGCTGTTTTTT. It codes for CASSLVQGYTGELFF. Looking up the rest from reference TRBV5-1 and TRBJ2-2 gives the full variable domain: KAGVTQTPRYLIKTRGQQVTLSCSPISGHRSVSWYQQTPGQGLQFLFEYFSETQRNKGNFPGRFSGRQFSNSRSEMNVSTLELGDSALYLCASSLVQGYTGELFFGEGSRLTVL.